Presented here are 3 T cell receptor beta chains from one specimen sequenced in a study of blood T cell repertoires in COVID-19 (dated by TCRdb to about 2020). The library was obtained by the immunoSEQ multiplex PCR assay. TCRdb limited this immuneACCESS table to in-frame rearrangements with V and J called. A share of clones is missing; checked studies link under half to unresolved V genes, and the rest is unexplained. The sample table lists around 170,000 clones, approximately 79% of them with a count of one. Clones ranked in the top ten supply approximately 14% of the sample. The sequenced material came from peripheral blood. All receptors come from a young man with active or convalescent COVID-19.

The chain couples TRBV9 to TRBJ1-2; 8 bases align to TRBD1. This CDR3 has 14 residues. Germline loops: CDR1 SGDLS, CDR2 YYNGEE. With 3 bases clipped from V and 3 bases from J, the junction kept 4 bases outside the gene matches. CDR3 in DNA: TGTGCCAGCAGCGAAGCAGGGGGCGACTATGGCTACACCTTC. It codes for CASSEAGGDYGYTF.

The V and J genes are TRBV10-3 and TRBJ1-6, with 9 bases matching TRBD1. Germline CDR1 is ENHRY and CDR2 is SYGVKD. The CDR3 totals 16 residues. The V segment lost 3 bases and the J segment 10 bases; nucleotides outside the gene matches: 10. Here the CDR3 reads CAISDSSGTGISPLHF. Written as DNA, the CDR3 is TGTGCCATCAGTGATTCCTCCGGGACAGGGATCTCACCCCTCCACTTT.

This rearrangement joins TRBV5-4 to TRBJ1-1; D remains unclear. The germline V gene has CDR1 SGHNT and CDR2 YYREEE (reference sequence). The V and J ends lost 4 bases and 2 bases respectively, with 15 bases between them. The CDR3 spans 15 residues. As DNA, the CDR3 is TGTGCCAGCAGCCCGTGGCCCTCCGTTAACACTGAAGCTTTCTTT. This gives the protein CASSPWPSVNTEAFF.